Shown below are 21 T cell receptor beta chains from a single sample sequenced in a study of human T cells and chemical hapten exposure. TCRdb itself ran the RACE reads through MiXCR, one entry per CDR3 protein. The data show 100,000 or so distinct CDR3 sequences, less than 40% seen once. Described time point: patch test 3, about 24 weeks after DPC sensitization. Sample treatment: therapeutic diphenylcyclopropenone sensitization with weekly scalp DPC. This specimen consisted of whole blood, obtained in connection with sensitization to the hapten diphenylcyclopropenone (DPC). These receptors were collected from a man aged 35 to 55 with alopecia areata. Some clones in this sample may be carry-over from other donors' samples.

This chain joins TRBV5-1 and TRBJ2-3, with D hard to call. From germline, CDR1 is SGHRS and CDR2 YFSETQ. V was pared by 0 bases and J by 4 bases, with 15 bases between. This CDR3 has 16 residues. In DNA form, the CDR3 reads TGCGCCAGCAGCTTGGGTCAGACCCTCCCCGCAGATACGCAGTATTTT. Protein sequence: CASSLGQTLPADTQYF. The full variable domain, in which reference TRBV5-1 and TRBJ2-3 provide the parts outside the CDR3, is KAGVTQTPRYLIKTRGQQVTLSCSPISGHRSVSWYQQTPGQGLQFLFEYFSETQRNKGNFPGRFSGRQFSNSRSEMNVSTLELGDSALYLCASSLGQTLPADTQYFGPGTRLTVL.

The rearrangement links TRBV29-1 to TRBJ1-5; D is undetermined. The CDR3 is 13 amino acids. The germline V and J ends were trimmed by 5 bases and 2 bases, with 10 bases remaining between them. The germline V gene has CDR1 SQVTM and CDR2 ANQGSEA. CDR3 loop: CSVRVAGNQPQHF. The CDR3 DNA sequence: TGCAGCGTTCGGGTAGCGGGCAATCAGCCCCAGCATTTT.

This clonotype was detected a few times. The chain joins TRBV18 to TRBJ2-3; D unresolved. V was shortened by 3 bases and J by 5 bases, with 12 bases between the two germline ends. The CDR3 runs 14 residues. The V gene's germline CDR1 is KGHSH and CDR2 LQKENI. The CDR3 nucleotides are TGTGCCAGCTCACCGAACCCTCTTGGAGATACGCAGTATTTT. It specifies CASSPNPLGDTQYF. The whole variable domain, filled in from reference TRBV18 and TRBJ2-3, reads NAGVMQNPRHLVRRRGQEARLRCSPMKGHSHVYWYRQLPEEGLKFMVYLQKENIIDESGMPKERFSAEFPKEGPSILRIQQVVRGDSAAYFCASSPNPLGDTQYFGPGTRLTVL.

The chain is built from TRBV6-2 or TRBV6-3 and TRBJ2-7; TRBD1 aligns across 7 bases. The length of the CDR3 is 14 residues. Trimming removed 8 bases from V and 2 bases from J; junction bases left unmatched: 9. From germline, CDR1 is MNHEY and CDR2 SVGEGT. CDR3 DNA sequence: TGTGCCAGCCGACGAGGGGGCGCAACCTACGAGCAGTACGTC. Amino acid sequence: CASRRGGATYEQYV.

The chain couples TRBV6-5 to TRBJ2-2; TRBD2 agrees at 8 bases. Germline V lookup: CDR1 MNHEY, CDR2 SVGAGI. V shed 7 bases, J shed 4 bases, and the junction held 8 bases outside the gene matches. The CDR3 loop spans 15 amino acids. This CDR3 reads CASTIAGFSTGELFF. DNA for the CDR3: TGTGCCAGCACCATAGCGGGGTTCAGCACCGGGGAGCTGTTTTTT.

This clonotype has a handful of counts. The chain recombines TRBV21-1 with TRBJ2-7; the D call of TRBD1 is as the table states it, not checked on the DNA. TRBV21-1 is marked as a pseudogene. CDR3 length equals 14 residues. The CDR3 loop reads CASSKGRGPAEQYV. The CDR3, as DNA: TGTGCCAGCAGCAAGGGCAGGGGACCTGCCGAGCAGTACGTC.

The chain has TRBV12-3 or TRBV12-4 and TRBJ2-2; maybe TRBD2 (7 bases). The V gene lost 6 bases and the J gene lost 6 bases, with 14 bases spanning the gap. CDR3 size: 14 residues. CDR3 DNA: TGTGCCAGCAGCCTTGGGGGGGCGGCCGGGGAGCTGTTTTTT. Protein: CASSLGGAAGELFF.

This clonotype was detected only a few times. The chain is built from TRBV5-1 and TRBJ2-7; 9 bases are a match to TRBD1. The germline V gene has CDR1 SGHRS and CDR2 YFSETQ. The CDR3 covers 15 residues. Trimming took 0 bases from V and 2 from J; bases not matched to a gene: 3. CDR3 in amino acids: CASSLVGQGPYEQYF. The CDR3 DNA is TGCGCCAGCAGCTTGGTAGGACAGGGGCCCTACGAGCAGTACTTC. The complete variable domain, with remaining parts taken from reference TRBV5-1 and TRBJ2-7, reads KAGVTQTPRYLIKTRGQQVTLSCSPISGHRSVSWYQQTPGQGLQFLFEYFSETQRNKGNFPGRFSGRQFSNSRSEMNVSTLELGDSALYLCASSLVGQGPYEQYFGPGTRLTVT.

A single count supports this clonotype. The J gene is TRBJ2-1, the V gene TRBV4-2; 8 bases match TRBD2. This CDR3 is built from 13 residues. Germline assignment: CDR1 LGHNA and CDR2 YNFKEQ. Trimming at V came to 1 base and at J to 10 bases, leaving 3 bases not matched to a gene. CDR3 in amino acids: CASSQGAGDEQFF. The CDR3 bases are TGTGCCAGCAGCCAAGGAGCGGGAGACGAGCAGTTCTTC.

This clonotype was seen only a few times. The CDR3 region is CSARARYRGVTDTQYF. CDR3 DNA sequence: TGCAGTGCTAGAGCTAGATATCGGGGAGTCACAGATACGCAGTATTTT. This chain connects TRBV20-1 to TRBJ2-3; maybe TRBD2 (5 bases). The V gene lost 1 base and the J gene lost 2 bases, with 16 bases spanning the gap. Germline lookup yields CDR1 DFQATT and CDR2 SNEGSKA (reference sequence). The length of the CDR3 is 16 residues.

The V call is TRBV20-1, the J call TRBJ2-5, with TRBD1 as a possible D gene (5 bases). Trimming cost V 4 bases and J 7 bases, with 19 bases left between them. The V gene's germline CDR1 is DFQATT and CDR2 SNEGSKA (reference sequence). The CDR3 extends over 14 amino acids. The CDR3 region has the DNA TGCAGTGCTACCTACAGCACAGGTTCTGGGACCCAGTACTTC. Protein sequence: CSATYSTGSGTQYF.

The sample holds many counts of this clonotype. This sequence joins TRBV10-2 and TRBJ2-3; tentative D call: TRBD2 (6 bases). CDR1 WSHSY and CDR2 SAAADI come from the germline V gene. This CDR3 contains 15 residues. V shed 2 bases and J shed 3 bases, with 12 bases lying between them. The CDR3 DNA reads as TGCGCCAGCAGTGAGGACGGGAGCTGGACAGATACGCAGTATTTT. This gives the protein CASSEDGSWTDTQYF.

This clonotype was seen only a few times. The V call is TRBV2, the J call TRBJ2-2, with a tentative D call TRBD1 (5 bases). The V gene lost 6 bases and the J gene lost 2 bases, with 13 bases spanning the gap. Germline V gene lookup returns CDR1 SNHLY and CDR2 FYNNEI. CDR3 length: 15 amino acids. CDR3 in amino acids: CASRIDSGNTGELFF. Written as DNA, the CDR3 is TGTGCCAGCAGGATCGACAGTGGCAACACCGGGGAGCTGTTTTTT. The full variable domain, in which reference TRBV2 and TRBJ2-2 provide the parts outside the CDR3, is EPEVTQTPSHQVTQMGQEVILRCVPISNHLYFYWYRQILGQKVEFLVSFYNNEISEKSEIFDDQFSVERPDGSNFTLKIRSTKLEDSAMYFCASRIDSGNTGELFFGEGSRLTVL.

The gene calls are TRBV28 and TRBJ1-3; D gene unclear. The germline V gene has CDR1 MDHEN and CDR2 SYDVKM. The CDR3 covers 16 residues. V was pared by 7 bases and J by 0 bases, with 16 bases between. CDR3 region: CASKGTGFSSGNTIYF. CDR3 sequence (DNA): TGTGCCAGCAAAGGAACTGGCTTCAGCTCTGGAAACACCATATATTTT. Complete variable domain (other parts from reference TRBV28 and TRBJ1-3): DVKVTQSSRYLVKRTGEKVFLECVQDMDHENMFWYRQDPGLGLRLIYFSYDVKMKEKGDIPEGYSVSREKKERFSLILESASTNQTSMYLCASKGTGFSSGNTIYFGEGSWLTVV.

The rearrangement links TRBV3-1 to TRBJ2-3; 10 bases agree with TRBD2. This CDR3 contains 16 residues. Per germline, CDR1 LGHDT and CDR2 YNNKEL (reference sequence). The trim removed 2 bases at V and 2 bases at J, leaving 4 bases unmatched. The CDR3 DNA follows: TGTGCCAGCAGCCAAACCGGGACTAGCGTCACAGATACGCAGTATTTT. Translating it yields CASSQTGTSVTDTQYF.

The table lists this clonotype with a few counts. V gene TRBV27 combines with J gene TRBJ2-1, with TRBD1 as a possible D gene (6 bases). Trimming took 2 bases from V and 3 from J, leaving 14 bases between them. The CDR3 is 16 residues long. The germline gives CDR1 MNHEY, CDR2 SMNVEV (reference sequence). The CDR3 reads CASSLVQGFNYNEQFF. The CDR3 nucleotides read TGTGCCAGCAGTTTAGTACAGGGATTTAACTACAATGAGCAGTTCTTC.

J is TRBJ1-1 and V is TRBV11-2, with D possibly matching TRBD1 (5 bases). The CDR3 is made up of 12 amino acids. V was shortened by 6 bases and J by 12 bases, with 17 bases between the two germline ends. Per germline, CDR1 SGHAT and CDR2 FQNNGV. This CDR3 reads CASSRGGAPPFF. The CDR3 DNA follows: TGTGCCAGCAGTCGGGGCGGGGCCCCACCTTTCTTT.

J is TRBJ2-4 and V is TRBV28, with D possibly called TRBD1 or TRBD2 (5 bases each). This CDR3 comprises 12 residues. V was shortened by 3 bases and J by 5 bases, with 5 bases between the two germline ends. Germline-derived CDR1 and CDR2 are MDHEN and SYDVKM. The CDR3 bases are TGTGCCAGCAGTTTGGGGGAAAACATTCAGTACTTC. Its protein product is CASSLGENIQYF.

This clonotype was recorded a few times. V usage is TRBV21-1 and J usage is TRBJ1-1. TRBV21-1 is a listed pseudogene. The CDR3 is 9 residues long. Written as DNA, the CDR3 is TGTGCCAGCAGCAAAGATGTGGATTTT. Protein product: CASSKDVDF.

This clonotype was seen more than once but under ten times. The genes are TRBV7-2 and TRBJ2-7; 8 bases are shared with TRBD1. V lost 5 bases, J lost 0 bases, and 3 bases stayed unmatched. CDR1 SGHTA and CDR2 FQGNSA come from the germline V gene. The CDR3 sequence is 14 residues long. CDR3 region: CASSHGQGSYEQYF. Written as DNA, the CDR3 is TGTGCCAGCAGCCACGGACAGGGCTCCTACGAGCAGTACTTC. Full variable domain (remainder filled in from reference TRBV7-2 and TRBJ2-7): GAGVSQSPSNKVTEKGKDVELRCDPISGHTALYWYRQSLGQGLEFLIYFQGNSAPDKSGLPSDRFSAERTGGSVSTLTIQRTQQEDSAVYLCASSHGQGSYEQYFGPGTRLTVT.

This chain uses TRBV30 with TRBJ2-3, with TRBD2 as a possible D gene (6 bases). CDR3 length: 13 residues. The germline gives CDR1 GTSNPN, CDR2 SVGIG (reference sequence). The V and J ends lost 4 bases and 5 bases respectively, with 13 bases between them. CDR3 in DNA: TGTGCCTGGAAACGAGCGGAGGGAGATACGCAGTATTTT. The encoded protein is CAWKRAEGDTQYF.